These 23 T cell receptor beta chains originate from one sample sequenced in a study of T-cell reconstitution after alpha-beta-depleted transplantation in children. TCRbeta library preparation incorporated unique molecular identifiers. MiXCR, run by TCRdb on the PCR reads, gives a single entry per CDR3 protein. Of under 70,000 distinct CDR3 sequences in the sample, approximately 10% are singletons; the top ten hold around 14%. This specimen consisted of PBMCs, obtained before TCRalphabeta/CD19-depleted stem cell transplant. These receptors originate from a boy aged 10-17 years with acute myeloid leukemia, due to receive a stem cell transplant.

The chain combines TRBV6-2 or TRBV6-3 with TRBJ2-5; 11 nucleotides match TRBD2. V lost 6 bases and J lost 7; bases outside the gene matches: 7. CDR3 length: 14 amino acids. Germline values: CDR1 MNHEY, CDR2 SVGEGT. Here the CDR3 reads CASREPSGGLTQYF. The CDR3, as DNA: TGTGCCAGCAGGGAACCTAGCGGGGGGTTGACCCAGTACTTC.

This clonotype was seen at least ten times. This chain connects TRBV12-3 or TRBV12-4 to TRBJ2-1; a possible D gene is TRBD1 (5 bases). The CDR3 totals 12 residues. Trimming shortened V by 6 bases and J by 4 bases, and 7 bases separated the two germline ends. CDR3 residues: CASRTGYNEQFF. The CDR3 nucleotides read TGTGCCAGCAGAACAGGTTACAATGAGCAGTTCTTC.

This clonotype was observed at least ten times. The chain has TRBV15 and TRBJ2-2; TRBD1 aligns across 7 bases. The CDR3 sequence is 15 residues long. The germline CDR1 and CDR2 sequences are LNHNV and YYDKDF (reference sequence). V lost 5 bases and J lost 5; bases outside the gene matches: 8. The CDR3 DNA reads as TGTGCCACCAGCGTAAACAGGGGTGGGACCGGGGAGCTGTTTTTT. The encoded protein is CATSVNRGGTGELFF.

The chain has TRBV5-6 and TRBJ2-3; 8 bases match TRBD1. V lost 9 bases to trimming and J lost 3 bases; unmatched junction nucleotides: 18. Germline values: CDR1 SGHDT, CDR2 YYEEEE. The CDR3 runs 17 residues. DNA of the CDR3: TGTGCCATGGGCCCCGGACAGGGATTGGGCGCGACAGATACGCAGTATTTT. Its protein product is CAMGPGQGLGATDTQYF. Based on the CDR3 plus reference TRBV5-6 and TRBJ2-3, the full variable domain is DAGVTQSPTHLIKTRGQQVTLRCSPKSGHDTVSWYQQALGQGPQFIFQYYEEEERQRGNFPDRFSGHQFPNYSSELNVNALLLGDSALYLCAMGPGQGLGATDTQYFGPGTRLTVL.

This clonotype was seen ten or more times. V usage is TRBV7-9 and J usage is TRBJ1-3; TRBD1 agrees at 9 bases. Losses at the gene ends were 6 bases for V and 4 bases for J; bases not matched to a gene: 7. This CDR3 has 15 residues. The germline V gene has CDR1 SEHNR and CDR2 FQNEAQ (reference sequence). The CDR3 coding sequence is TGTGCCAGCAGACGGGACAGGGCTATAGGAAACACCATATATTTT. Encoded protein: CASRRDRAIGNTIYF.

This clonotype was detected ten times or more. The gene calls are TRBV5-5 and TRBJ1-1, with D unresolved. V was cut by 1 base and J by 0 bases, with 7 bases left in between. This CDR3 region has 14 residues. The germline CDR1 and CDR2 sequences are SGHKS and YYEKEE (reference sequence). CDR3 in amino acids: CASSLIPLNTEAFF. The CDR3 DNA reads as TGTGCCAGCAGCTTGATTCCCTTGAACACTGAAGCTTTCTTT.

This clonotype occurred many times. The chain carries TRBV5-5 and TRBJ1-5; D not certain. V was trimmed by 1 base and J by 6 bases, leaving 5 bases between them. Germline V CDR1 and CDR2: SGHKS, YYEKEE (reference sequence). The CDR3 runs to 12 residues. CDR3 DNA: TGTGCCAGCAGCTTGAACGGTCAGCCCCAGCATTTT. It specifies CASSLNGQPQHF.

The V call is TRBV29-1, the J call TRBJ1-1, with 8 nucleotides matching TRBD1. In germline, CDR1 is SQVTM, CDR2 ANQGSEA. With 7 bases clipped from V and 7 bases from J, the junction kept 11 bases outside the gene matches. CDR3 length equals 13 residues. CDR3 nucleotides: TGCAGCGCTAAGACAGGGGCAGCCGTTGAAGCTTTCTTT. It yields the protein CSAKTGAAVEAFF.

This clonotype was counted between two and nine times. A clone one base away is much larger, so this may be a read error. This rearrangement joins TRBV4-2 to TRBJ2-3; D uncertain. Germline assignment: CDR1 LGHNA and CDR2 YNFKEQ. Trimming left V 0 bases short and J 2 bases short, with 9 bases between. The CDR3 totals 15 residues. The CDR3 DNA reads TGTGCCAGCAGCCAAGATGGAGTGATCACAGATACGCAGTATTTT. Protein: CASSQDGVITDTQYF.

Many counts were recorded for this clonotype. This chain links TRBV10-3 with TRBJ2-1; 10 bases map to TRBD1. Trimming took 3 bases from V and 6 from J; bases not matched to a gene: 8. The CDR3 has 16 residues. From germline, CDR1 is ENHRY and CDR2 SYGVKD. CDR3 protein: CAISDPRTGGTNEQFF. As DNA, the CDR3 is TGTGCCATCAGTGACCCCCGGACAGGGGGTACCAATGAGCAGTTCTTC.

In this sample, this clonotype turned up many times. This chain joins TRBV20-1 and TRBJ2-3; 11 bases line up with TRBD2. CDR3 length: 14 residues. Germline V CDR1 and CDR2: DFQATT, SNEGSKA (reference sequence). The V gene end was trimmed by 5 bases and the J gene end by 4 bases; junction bases not matched to a gene: 5. The CDR3 region is CSADVSGRADTQYF. The CDR3 DNA follows: TGCAGTGCTGACGTTAGCGGGAGGGCAGATACGCAGTATTTT.

CDR3 region: CASSRPTIYNEQFF. The CDR3, as DNA: TGTGCCAGTAGTAGGCCGACGATCTACAATGAGCAGTTCTTC. The V and J genes are TRBV19 and TRBJ2-1; no clear D. Between the trimmed V and J ends, which lost 4 bases and 3 bases, there was a span of 10 bases. CDR1 and CDR2 (germline): LNHDA, SQIVND (reference sequence). CDR3 length equals 14 residues.

This clonotype was recorded many times. The V gene is TRBV20-1, the J gene TRBJ2-7; TRBD2 might be the D (5 bases). This CDR3 is 13 amino acids long. Trimming shortened V by 3 bases and J by 4 bases, and 13 bases separated the two germline ends. The germline V gene has CDR1 DFQATT and CDR2 SNEGSKA (reference sequence). The CDR3 nucleotides are TGCAGTGCTAGCCCCCGGGGTCCATACGAGCAGTACTTC. Its translation: CSASPRGPYEQYF.

This clonotype was counted at least ten times. J is TRBJ2-1 and V is TRBV5-1, with 10 bases lining up with TRBD2. The CDR3 sequence is 16 residues long. J lost 4 bases, V lost 4 bases, and 8 bases had no gene match. Per germline, CDR1 SGHRS and CDR2 YFSETQ. CDR3 DNA: TGCGCCAGCAGCGATCCGGGACTAGCGATTTACAATGAGCAGTTCTTC. Amino acid sequence: CASSDPGLAIYNEQFF.

This clonotype was picked up many times. The chain links TRBV28 to TRBJ2-7, with D maybe TRBD1 (6 bases). CDR1 and CDR2 (germline): MDHEN, SYDVKM. Trimming removed 6 bases from V and 1 base from J, with 7 bases in between. The CDR3 length is 12 residues. The CDR3 coding sequence is TGTGCCAGCAGCGGACAGTCCTACGAGCAGTACTTC. This codes for CASSGQSYEQYF. The variable domain in full, with the rest retrieved from reference TRBV28 and TRBJ2-7, is DVKVTQSSRYLVKRTGEKVFLECVQDMDHENMFWYRQDPGLGLRLIYFSYDVKMKEKGDIPEGYSVSREKKERFSLILESASTNQTSMYLCASSGQSYEQYFGPGTRLTVT.

This clonotype was picked up many times. The chain carries TRBV20-1 and TRBJ2-3, with 11 positions matching TRBD2. The V gene's germline CDR1 is DFQATT and CDR2 SNEGSKA (reference sequence). With 3 bases clipped from V and 4 bases from J, the junction kept 6 bases outside the gene matches. The CDR3 is 15 residues long. CDR3 sequence reads: CSASASGRQADTQYF. The CDR3 nucleotides read TGCAGTGCTAGCGCTAGCGGGAGGCAGGCAGATACGCAGTATTTT.

This clonotype was recorded many times. The gene calls are TRBV28 and TRBJ1-5, with D possibly being TRBD1 (6 bases). Germline CDR1 is MDHEN and CDR2 is SYDVKM. The CDR3 has 15 amino acids. V lost 3 bases to trimming and J lost 3 bases, with 12 bases between them. In DNA, the CDR3 is TGTGCCAGCAGTTTCCCAGGGGCCCCCAATCAGCCCCAGCATTTT. It yields the protein CASSFPGAPNQPQHF. Full variable domain (outside the CDR3, taken from reference TRBV28 and TRBJ1-5): DVKVTQSSRYLVKRTGEKVFLECVQDMDHENMFWYRQDPGLGLRLIYFSYDVKMKEKGDIPEGYSVSREKKERFSLILESASTNQTSMYLCASSFPGAPNQPQHFGDGTRLSIL.

This clonotype was counted ten times or more. The rearrangement uses TRBV20-1 and TRBJ2-2; no firm D call. Trimming took 2 bases from V and 2 from J, leaving 6 bases between them. The germline CDR1 and CDR2 sequences are DFQATT and SNEGSKA (reference sequence). The CDR3 totals 13 residues. CDR3 sequence reads: CSARPRNTGELFF. The DNA for the CDR3 is TGCAGTGCTAGACCCCGTAACACCGGGGAGCTGTTTTTT.

The V gene is TRBV6-5, the J gene TRBJ1-4; a possible D gene is TRBD1 (5 bases). The germline gives CDR1 MNHEY, CDR2 SVGAGI. Trimming removed 4 bases at V and 6 bases at J, with 12 bases between. The CDR3 runs to 14 residues. CDR3 residues: CASSWSGLYEKLFF. DNA of the CDR3: TGTGCCAGCAGTTGGTCGGGGCTTTATGAAAAACTGTTTTTT.

This clonotype was detected many times. CDR3 loop: CSAETGGVGEQYF. The CDR3 DNA reads TGCAGTGCTGAAACAGGGGGGGTAGGCGAGCAGTACTTC. This chain joins TRBV20-1 and TRBJ2-7; maybe TRBD1 (8 bases). The V end was cut by 5 bases, the J end by 6 bases, with 17 bases between. Germline V gene data show CDR1 as DFQATT and CDR2 as SNEGSKA (reference sequence). The CDR3 spans 13 residues.

Many counts were recorded for this clonotype. The chain combines TRBV11-2 with TRBJ2-1, with D uncertain. V shed 0 bases and J shed 0 bases, with 9 bases lying between them. The CDR3 totals 16 residues. CDR1 is SGHAT, CDR2 FQNNGV, per germline. The DNA of the CDR3 is TGTGCCAGCAGCTTAGAGCGGAGAAGCTCCTACAATGAGCAGTTCTTC. Residues: CASSLERRSSYNEQFF.

This clonotype was observed many times. This chain uses TRBV11-1 with TRBJ2-1; 10 nucleotides align to TRBD2. Germline loops: CDR1 SGHAT, CDR2 FQDESV (reference sequence). The CDR3 sequence is 15 residues long. V lost 5 bases, J lost 12 bases, and 13 bases stayed unmatched. The CDR3 bases are TGTGCCAGCAGCCCAAAAGCGGGGGGGCTAGTGGGGCAGTTCTTC. This codes for CASSPKAGGLVGQFF.

This clonotype was counted at least ten times. The rearrangement links TRBV10-3 to TRBJ1-5; D might be TRBD1 (6 bases). Germline V gene data show CDR1 as ENHRY and CDR2 as SYGVKD. The CDR3 contains 16 residues. Trimming shortened V by 0 bases and J by 6 bases, and 15 bases separated the two germline ends. CDR3 nucleotides: TGTGCCATCAGTGAGTCGAACGGGGGCAAGGGTCAGCCCCAGCATTTT. Amino acids: CAISESNGGKGQPQHF.